This record concerns one TCR beta chain sequence. Its antigen remains unknown. These data belong to a study of siplizumab effects on memory and regulatory T cells. Assays covered 100,000 or so TCR templates per sample. Produced via immunoSEQ multiplex PCR; TCRdb's table is partial and in-frame only. The table has fewer than 80,000 clones, 93% seen once. CDR3 length equals 15 residues. V lost 6 bases, J lost 8 bases, and 18 bases lay in between. The V gene's germline CDR1 is SGHKS and CDR2 YYEKEE (reference sequence). Findings and limits, study-wide: The authors could not assign a naive or memory phenotype to roughly 75-97% of proliferating CD4+ or CD8+ clones. Naive T cells looked more diverse than memory cells and looked like major alloresponse contributors.

The chain recombines TRBV5-5 with TRBJ1-6; D possibly corresponds to TRBD1 (6 bases). The sample comprised CD8+ T cells sorted from blood. The source is a human donor in good health. CDR3 protein: CASTWDIGDYSPLHF. The CDR3 bases are TGTGCCAGCACCTGGGACATAGGAGATTATTCACCCCTCCACTTT.